The clone carrying this T cell receptor (beta chain) was observed a handful of times. What it recognizes is unknown. The data stem from a study of CD8 T cells in ankylosing spondylitis. Broader study findings: There was reportedly significant enrichment of clones that were disease-linked in matched ankylosing spondylitis synovial fluid. Earlier literature documents some of the motif variants in reactive arthritis synovial fluid and blood. Ankylosing spondylitis blood appeared to be characterized by a TCR beta motif of eight or nine highly homologous variants.

TCRdb passed the 5' RACE reads through MiXCR, listing each CDR3 protein once. The repertoire holds some 150,000 distinct CDR3 sequences, around two fifths seen once, with over 12% in the top ten. Deletions cut 0 bases from V and 5 bases from J, with 11 bases between. This CDR3 comprises 15 residues. CDR1 is SGDLS, CDR2 YYNGEE, per germline. This receptor was taken from a male donor with ankylosing spondylitis. This sequence joins TRBV9 and TRBJ2-2, with a tentative D call TRBD2 (5 bases). Sequenced material: synovial fluid, either unsorted or a sorted T cell fraction (not recorded which). CDR3 protein: CASSVEAGLTGELFF. The CDR3 DNA reads TGTGCCAGCAGCGTAGAGGCCGGACTTACCGGGGAGCTGTTTTTT.